The next 8 T cell receptor beta chains were all read from a single sample in a study of blood T cell repertoires in COVID-19. Assay used: immunoSEQ multiplex PCR; TCRdb lists only in-frame clones, some missing. Counted here are some 220,000 clones, around 82% occurring once; the ten biggest clones make up over 7%. The source material was peripheral blood. The receptors derive from a woman in her 70s with acute or convalescent COVID-19.

The J gene is TRBJ2-5, the V gene TRBV4-3, with D uncertain. Germline V lookup: CDR1 LGHNA, CDR2 YSLEER. V shed 0 bases and J shed 3 bases, with 8 bases lying between them. The CDR3 sequence is 14 residues long. This CDR3 reads CASSQEFTEETQYF. CDR3 nucleotide sequence: TGCGCCAGCAGCCAAGAATTTACTGAAGAGACCCAGTACTTC.

The rearrangement joins TRBV4-1 to TRBJ1-6, with D possibly TRBD1 on 6 matching bases. Trimming left V 0 bases short and J 4 bases short, with 13 bases between. In germline, CDR1 is MGHRA, CDR2 YSYEKL. The CDR3 sequence is 17 residues long. The CDR3 region has the DNA TGCGCCAGCAGCCAAGATTCGGGACAAAATTATAATTCACCCCTCCACTTT. Its translation is CASSQDSGQNYNSPLHF.

The gene calls are TRBV20-1 and TRBJ2-1; TRBD1 is a possible D gene (5 bases). In germline, CDR1 is DFQATT, CDR2 SNEGSKA (reference sequence). The CDR3 is 11 residues long. V lost 6 bases and J 6 bases, leaving 9 bases between the germline ends. CDR3 bases: TGCAGTGCCAGTCAGGGCAATGAGCAGTTCTTC. Translation: CSASQGNEQFF.

On this clone: The sample carries other DNA sequences with the same CDR3. The DNA of the CDR3 is TGTGCCAGCAGCCGTGCGAACACCGGGGAGCTGTTTTTT. This codes for CASSRANTGELFF. The chain joins TRBV7-3 to TRBJ2-2; D gene uncertain. The V gene lost 5 bases and the J gene lost 0 bases, with 4 bases spanning the gap. The CDR3 has 13 amino acids. Per the germline V gene, CDR1 is SGHTA and CDR2 is FQGTGA.

The chain links TRBV9 to TRBJ2-7, with 7 positions matching TRBD1. Looked up from germline, CDR1 is SGDLS and CDR2 is YYNGEE. The CDR3 has 14 residues. V dropped 6 bases and J dropped 2; count of bases not matched to a gene: 8. CDR3 sequence: CASTKTGTPYEQYF. The CDR3 DNA sequence: TGTGCCAGCACCAAGACAGGGACACCCTACGAGCAGTACTTC. The complete variable domain, with remaining parts taken from reference TRBV9 and TRBJ2-7, reads DSGVTQTPKHLITATGQRVTLRCSPRSGDLSVYWYQQSLDQGLQFLIQYYNGEERAKGNILERFSAQQFPDLHSELNLSSLELGDSALYFCASTKTGTPYEQYFGPGTRLTVT.

The chain couples TRBV2 to TRBJ2-5; the match to TRBD2 covers 16 bases. Per the germline V gene, CDR1 is SNHLY and CDR2 is FYNNEI. Germline trimming cut 3 bases from V and 5 bases from J; bases unmatched to any gene: 3. CDR3 size: 16 residues. CDR3 sequence reads: CASSDGTSGGAETQYF. CDR3 in DNA: TGTGCCAGCAGTGACGGGACTAGCGGGGGGGCCGAGACCCAGTACTTC.

This chain joins TRBV7-8 and TRBJ2-1, with 9 bases identical to TRBD2. The V gene end was trimmed by 2 bases and the J gene end by 3 bases; junction bases not matched to a gene: 11. This CDR3 region has 18 residues. Germline CDR1 is SGHVS and CDR2 is FQNEAQ. In nucleotides, the CDR3 is TGTGCCAGCAGCTTAAGAACCGGGACTAGCAGAGTCTACAATGAGCAGTTCTTC. This codes for CASSLRTGTSRVYNEQFF.

In its sample, this clone was seen once. The chain recombines TRBV5-8 with TRBJ1-2; 7 bases align to TRBD1. Germline trimming cut 0 bases from V and 4 bases from J; bases unmatched to any gene: 3. There are 14 residues in the CDR3. CDR1 SGHTS and CDR2 YDEGEE come from the germline V gene. CDR3 amino acids: CASSLDRGFYGYTF. DNA of the CDR3: TGTGCCAGCAGCTTGGACAGGGGATTCTATGGCTACACCTTC.